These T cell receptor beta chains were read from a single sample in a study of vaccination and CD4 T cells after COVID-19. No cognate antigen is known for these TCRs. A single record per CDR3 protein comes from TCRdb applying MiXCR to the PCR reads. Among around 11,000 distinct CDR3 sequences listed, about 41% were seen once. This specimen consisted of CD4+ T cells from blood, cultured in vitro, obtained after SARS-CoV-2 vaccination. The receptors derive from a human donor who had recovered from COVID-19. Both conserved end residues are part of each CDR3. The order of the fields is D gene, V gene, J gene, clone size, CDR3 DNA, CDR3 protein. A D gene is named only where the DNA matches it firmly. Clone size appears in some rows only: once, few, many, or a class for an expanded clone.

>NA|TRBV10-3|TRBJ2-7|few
TGTGCCATCAGTGATTCGGGGTCGGGGATCCCCTCCTACGAGCAGTACTTC
CAISDSGSGIPSYEQYF
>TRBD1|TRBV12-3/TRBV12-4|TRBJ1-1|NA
TGTGCCAGCAGTCCCGGACAGGGCCGTCTGACTGAAGCTTTCTTT
CASSPGQGRLTEAFF
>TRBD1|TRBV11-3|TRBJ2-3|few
TGTGCCAGCAGCGCCGGTGGACAGGGTCCAGATACGCAGTATTTT
CASSAGGQGPDTQYF
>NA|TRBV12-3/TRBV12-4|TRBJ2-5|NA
TGTGCCAGCAGTCCCGGACACCCCATAGAGACCCAGTACTTC
CASSPGHPIETQYF
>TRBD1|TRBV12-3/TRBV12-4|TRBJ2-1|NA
TGTGCCAGCAGTTTAATTAGTTGGGACAGGGGACCGGGGGATGAGCAGTTCTTC
CASSLISWDRGPGDEQFF
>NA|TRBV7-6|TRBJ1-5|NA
TGTGCCAGCAGCTTAAGGGCAGGGAGTGGCAATCAGCCCCAGCATTTT
CASSLRAGSGNQPQHF
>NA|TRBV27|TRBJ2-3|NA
TGTGCCAGCAGTCCACCAGATACGCAGTATTTT
CASSPPDTQYF
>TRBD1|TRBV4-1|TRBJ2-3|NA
TGCGCCAGCAGCAAATACACCGGGACAGGGGTAGAAGATACGCAGTATTTT
CASSKYTGTGVEDTQYF
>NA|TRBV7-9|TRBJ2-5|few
TGTGCCAGCAGCTTAGCGCGCATGATGACTAACCCGGCGGAGACCCAGTACTTC
CASSLARMMTNPAETQYF
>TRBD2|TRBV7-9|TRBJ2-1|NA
TGTGCCAGCAGCACCTGGCGCGGGAGCTCCTACAATGAGCAGTTCTTC
CASSTWRGSSYNEQFF
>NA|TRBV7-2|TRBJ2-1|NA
TGTGCCAGCAGCTTAACGGCACTTGCGGTGGGTGAGCAGTTCTTC
CASSLTALAVGEQFF
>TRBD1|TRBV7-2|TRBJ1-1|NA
TGTGCCAGCAGCCCGCTCGACAGGGGTCGTATGAACACTGAAGCTTTCTTT
CASSPLDRGRMNTEAFF
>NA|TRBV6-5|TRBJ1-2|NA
TGTGCCAGCAGTTACTCCATAGCCCCAGCTAACTATGGCTACACCTTC
CASSYSIAPANYGYTF
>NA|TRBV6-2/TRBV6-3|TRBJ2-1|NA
TGTGCCAGCAGTTATGAGGGGTTTGAGCAGTTCTTC
CASSYEGFEQFF
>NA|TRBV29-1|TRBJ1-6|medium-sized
TGCAGCGTTGAGGGGCCCGATTCACCCCTCCACTTT
CSVEGPDSPLHF
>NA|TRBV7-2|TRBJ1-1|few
TGTGCCAGCAGCTCCCAAATGAACACTGAAGCTTTCTTT
CASSSQMNTEAFF
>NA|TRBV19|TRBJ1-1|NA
TGTGCCAGTAGTATAAGGGAATTGGCCACTGAAGCTTTCTTT
CASSIRELATEAFF
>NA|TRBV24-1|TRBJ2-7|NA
TGTGCCACCAGTGATTTGCACAGTCAGGACGAAGGCTTAGACTACGAGCAGTACTTC
CATSDLHSQDEGLDYEQYF
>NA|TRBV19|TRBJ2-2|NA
TGTGCCAGTTCACACTCGACCGTCCTAGCGAGGAGCACCGGGGAGCTGTTTTTT
CASSHSTVLARSTGELFF
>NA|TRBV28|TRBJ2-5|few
TGTGCCAGCAGTGTAGGGGGGAGCGGGGCCCAAGAGACCCAGTACTTC
CASSVGGSGAQETQYF
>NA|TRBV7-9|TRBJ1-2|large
TGTGCCAGCGAGGGAGTCGGGTATGGCTACACCTTC
CASEGVGYGYTF
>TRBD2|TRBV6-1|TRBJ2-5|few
TGTGCCAGCGGAGCGGGAGTGGGGGAGACCCAGTACTTC
CASGAGVGETQYF
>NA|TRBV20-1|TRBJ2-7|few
TGCAGTGCTAGAGGAGGAAGGCAAAGGAGCTCCTACGAGCAGTACTTC
CSARGGRQRSSYEQYF
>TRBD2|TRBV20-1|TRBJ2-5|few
TGCAGTGCTAGAGTTCTCCTAGCGGAACGCCAAGAGACCCAGTACTTC
CSARVLLAERQETQYF
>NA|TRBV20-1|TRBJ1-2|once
TGCAGTGCTAGAGATTCACGGACCAACTATGGCTACACCTTC
CSARDSRTNYGYTF
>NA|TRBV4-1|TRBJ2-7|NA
TGCGCCAGCAGCCAGGGTCCGAGCGGAGGGGGCGAGCAGTACTTC
CASSQGPSGGGEQYF
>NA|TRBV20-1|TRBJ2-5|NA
TGCAGTGCTAGCTTGGAGTCTTCGGGTGAGACCCAGTACTTC
CSASLESSGETQYF
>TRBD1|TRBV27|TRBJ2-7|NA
TGTGCCAGCACCCCGACAGGGGGCTACGAGCAGTACTTC
CASTPTGGYEQYF
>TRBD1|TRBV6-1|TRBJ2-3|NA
TGTGCCAGCACCCGGACAGGCCACACAGATACGCAGTATTTT
CASTRTGHTDTQYF
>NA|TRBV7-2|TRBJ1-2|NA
TGTGCCAGCAGCCCCCGTCCCGGGGCGAGCCATGGCTACACCTTC
CASSPRPGASHGYTF
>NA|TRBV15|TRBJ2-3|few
TGTGCCACCAGCAGAGAGAGGGCAGACGATACGCAGTATTTT
CATSRERADDTQYF
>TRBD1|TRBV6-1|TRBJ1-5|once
TGTGCCAGCATCGACCGGGACAGAAATCAGCCCCAGCATTTT
CASIDRDRNQPQHF
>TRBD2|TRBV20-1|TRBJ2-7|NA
TGCAGTGCTAGAGATCTGATCCTAGCGGGATCCTACGAGCAGTACTTC
CSARDLILAGSYEQYF
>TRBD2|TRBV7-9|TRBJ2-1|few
TGTGCCAGCAGTCAACGGGGAGCGGGGCCCGGGGAGTATGAGCAGTTCTTC
CASSQRGAGPGEYEQFF
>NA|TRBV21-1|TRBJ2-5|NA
TGTGCCAGCAGCAAAGAGGGTCGGACCCACCAAGAGACCCAGTACTTC
CASSKEGRTHQETQYF
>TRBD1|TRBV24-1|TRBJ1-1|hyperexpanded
TGTGCCACCAGTGACCCCAGACAGGGGATGAAAGCTTTCTTT
CATSDPRQGMKAFF
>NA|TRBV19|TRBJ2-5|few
TGTGCCAGTAGTTCGCGGTCGGCTTTCGAGACCCAGTACTTC
CASSSRSAFETQYF